Listed below are T cell receptor beta chains from one sample, sequenced in a study of T cell changes during pregnancy in multiple sclerosis. Libraries were prepared by immunoSEQ multiplex PCR; TCRdb keeps only in-frame clonotypes and omits some of them. The sample includes about 79,000 clones, over 80% of them seen just once. This material consisted of CD4+ T cells from peripheral blood mononuclear cells, taken in the second trimester of pregnancy. Receptors originate from a female donor with multiple sclerosis, enrolled in a pregnancy study. CDR3s include the opening cysteine and the closing phenylalanine or tryptophan. Fields, in order: clone size, J gene, D gene, V gene, CDR3 length, CDR3 DNA, CDR3 protein. The D gene is left open where the match is weak. Expanded clones are given a class, and other clones once, few, many or no size at all.

size: .; J: TRBJ2-7; D: .; V: TRBV2; length: 11; DNA: TGTGCCAGCATCAGAGGCTACGAGCAGTACTTC; CDR3: CASIRGYEQYF
size: once; J: TRBJ1-1; D: TRBD1; V: TRBV6-1; length: 17; DNA: TGTGCCAGCAGTGCGCCCCGTCGGGACAGCGTGAACACTGAAGCTTTCTTT; CDR3: CASSAPRRDSVNTEAFF
size: .; J: TRBJ1-5; D: .; V: TRBV6-1; length: 14; DNA: TGTGCCAGCAGTGACAGACAGCCGAATCAGCCCCAGCATTTT; CDR3: CASSDRQPNQPQHF
size: .; J: TRBJ1-2; D: .; V: TRBV10-3; length: 12; DNA: TGTGCCATCCTGGGAGAGCGGTATGGCTACACCTTC; CDR3: CAILGERYGYTF
size: .; J: TRBJ1-1; D: .; V: TRBV2; length: 14; DNA: TGTGCCAGCAGTGTCAACGGGGGAAACACTGAAGCTTTCTTT; CDR3: CASSVNGGNTEAFF
size: .; J: TRBJ2-4; D: .; V: TRBV19; length: 14; DNA: TGTGCCAGTAGCCCCCAGGGAGCCAAAAACATTCAGTACTTC; CDR3: CASSPQGAKNIQYF
size: .; J: TRBJ1-4; D: .; V: TRBV19; length: 15; DNA: TGTGCCAGTAGTATACAGGGAAAGGTTGGAGAAAAACTGTTTTTT; CDR3: CASSIQGKVGEKLFF
size: .; J: TRBJ2-2; D: TRBD2; V: TRBV5-1; length: 18; DNA: TGCGCCAGCAGCTTGCCGACTAGCGGGGGGACGAACACCGGGGAGCTGTTTTTT; CDR3: CASSLPTSGGTNTGELFF
size: .; J: TRBJ2-1; D: TRBD2; V: TRBV27; length: 19; DNA: TGTGCCAGCAGTTTATGGTCTAGCGGGAGTAAAAGCTCCTACAATGAGCAGTTCTTC; CDR3: CASSLWSSGSKSSYNEQFF
size: .; J: TRBJ2-7; D: TRBD2; V: TRBV10-3; length: 12; DNA: TGTGCCGTCCGGACTAGCGGGGACGAGCAGTACTTC; CDR3: CAVRTSGDEQYF
size: .; J: TRBJ1-4; D: .; V: TRBV7-8; length: 13; DNA: TGTGCCAGCAGCTGGGGGGTTAAGGAAAAACTGTTTTTT; CDR3: CASSWGVKEKLFF
size: .; J: TRBJ2-7; D: TRBD2; V: TRBV6-1; length: 15; DNA: TGTGCCAGCAGAACCCTAGCGGGAGCCCTAGGGGAGCAGTACTTC; CDR3: CASRTLAGALGEQYF
size: .; J: TRBJ2-7; D: TRBD1; V: TRBV29-1; length: 14; DNA: TGCAGCGCTGGAGGACAGGGGCCCCTCTACGAGCAGTACTTC; CDR3: CSAGGQGPLYEQYF
size: .; J: TRBJ1-1; D: TRBD1; V: TRBV7-2; length: 13; DNA: TGTGCCAGCAGCTCGACAGGGTCGACTGAAGCTTTCTTT; CDR3: CASSSTGSTEAFF
size: .; J: TRBJ1-2; D: .; V: TRBV6-6; length: 13; DNA: TGTGCCAGCAAAACGGGAGGGGGATATGGCTACACCTTC; CDR3: CASKTGGGYGYTF
size: .; J: TRBJ2-7; D: TRBD2; V: TRBV11-3; length: 12; DNA: TGTGCCAGCAGCCAAGCGGGGGACGAGCAGTACTTC; CDR3: CASSQAGDEQYF
size: .; J: TRBJ1-6; D: TRBD1; V: TRBV2; length: 16; DNA: TGTGCCAGCATCGTAGACAGGGGAAACCCTAGTTCACCCCTCCACTTT; CDR3: CASIVDRGNPSSPLHF
size: .; J: TRBJ2-2; D: .; V: TRBV29-1; length: 13; DNA: TGCAGCGTTGATGAGGGTCACACCGGGGAGCTGTTTTTT; CDR3: CSVDEGHTGELFF
size: .; J: TRBJ1-2; D: .; V: TRBV2; length: 12; DNA: TGTGCCAGCTTGGCAGATAACTATGGCTACACCTTC; CDR3: CASLADNYGYTF
size: .; J: TRBJ2-7; D: .; V: TRBV11-3; length: 12; DNA: TGTGCCAGCAGCTCATCCTCCTACGAGCAGTACTTC; CDR3: CASSSSSYEQYF
size: .; J: TRBJ2-7; D: .; V: TRBV7-6; length: 16; DNA: TGTGCCAGCAGCTTAGAGGCGGGAATCGACTCCTACGAGCAGTACTTC; CDR3: CASSLEAGIDSYEQYF
size: .; J: TRBJ1-2; D: TRBD1; V: TRBV7-3; length: 15; DNA: TGTGCCAGCAGCCCTACCGGGACAGGGAACTATGGCTACACCTTC; CDR3: CASSPTGTGNYGYTF
size: .; J: TRBJ2-1; D: TRBD2; V: TRBV28; length: 16; DNA: TGTGCCAGCAGTTTAATCGGCGGGAGCCCCTACAATGAGCAGTTCTTC; CDR3: CASSLIGGSPYNEQFF
size: .; J: TRBJ2-1; D: TRBD2; V: TRBV29-1; length: 13; DNA: TGCAGCGTACGACTAGCGGGGGGATACGAGCAGTTCTTC; CDR3: CSVRLAGGYEQFF